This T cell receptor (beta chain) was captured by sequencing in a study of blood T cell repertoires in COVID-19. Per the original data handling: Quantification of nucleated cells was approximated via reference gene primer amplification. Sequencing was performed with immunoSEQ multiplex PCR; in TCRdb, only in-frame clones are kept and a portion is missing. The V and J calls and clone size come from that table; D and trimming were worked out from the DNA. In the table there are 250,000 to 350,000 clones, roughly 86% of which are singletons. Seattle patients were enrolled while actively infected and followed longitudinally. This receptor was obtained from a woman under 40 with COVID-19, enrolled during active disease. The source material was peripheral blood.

The CDR3 here is CARPGSNTGELFF. CDR3 DNA: TGCGCCAGGCCGGGGTCGAACACCGGGGAGCTGTTTTTT. The V gene is TRBV10-1, the J gene TRBJ2-2; a possible D gene is TRBD2 (5 bases). Trimming took off 9 bases at V and 0 bases at J, with 8 bases between the two ends. CDR3 length equals 13 residues. In germline, CDR1 is WNHNN, CDR2 SYGVQD (reference sequence).